The source of this T cell receptor (beta chain) is a study of T-cell reconstitution after alpha-beta-depleted transplantation in children. As to this clonotype: The antigen remains unidentified.

The authors prepared the TCRbeta library with unique molecular identifiers. TCRdb reprocessed the PCR reads via MiXCR and lists one record per CDR3 protein. The data show roughly 790,000 distinct CDR3 sequences, roughly 15% seen once. Study observations and caveats: Reported findings indicate that, about two months after transplant, alpha-beta T cells came from several hundred expanded clones, which were derived from non-depleted graft cells. Recipient T cells and thymic progenitors that survived gave rise to the high TCRbeta diversity observed at day 60 in some patients. Fresh T-cell production supplied most of the T-cell counts and diversity seen one year after transplant.

Germline values: CDR1 KGHDR, CDR2 SFDVKD. The V and J ends lost 6 bases and 6 bases respectively, with 12 bases between them. The CDR3 sequence is 13 residues long. The TCR sequence derives from a male patient younger than 18 who had a stem cell transplant for acute lymphoblastic leukemia, so the T cells may come from the graft donor. The V and J genes are TRBV24-1 and TRBJ2-3; possible D gene TRBD2, 5 bases. The material was PBMCs, mostly from graft donor cells, obtained 360 days after TCRalphabeta/CD19-depleted stem cell transplant. CDR3 nucleotides: TGTGCCACCAGTTTGGGAGTACCGGATACGCAGTATTTT. This codes for CATSLGVPDTQYF.